This T cell receptor beta chain was identified in a study of cytomegalovirus exposure and HLA in healthy donors. Study in general: Researchers found that roughly 81% of 350 to 500 genotyped donors fell within the Caucasian-associated ancestry cluster.

PCR primers comprised 60 Vbeta and 13 Jbeta primers. The repertoire was sequenced with immunoSEQ multiplex PCR; TCRdb's copy has only in-frame clones and lacks some. The sample consists of about 120,000 clones, over 65% of them appearing once. Findings of the study overall: 87-base-pair reads could not separate some V segments, including TRBV6-2 and TRBV6-3. Association of about 17,000 TCR beta sequences with HLA alleles was found at 0.05 false discovery rate in a later analysis.

On this clone itself: Its specificity is unknown.

Germline V gives CDR1 SGHTA, CDR2 FQGTGA. This CDR3 contains 16 residues. V lost 5 bases to trimming and J lost 4 bases; unmatched junction nucleotides: 8. The sequence was collected from a woman between 40 and 55 years old in good health and CMV-seropositive. Sequencing input: PBMCs. The V gene is TRBV7-3, the J gene TRBJ2-3; 11 nucleotides match TRBD2. The CDR3 coding sequence is TGTGCCAGCAGCCGGCTAGCGGGAGGTAACTCAGATACGCAGTATTTT. Its protein product is CASSRLAGGNSDTQYF.